The clone carrying this TCR beta chain was detected many times. Its antigen is currently unknown. The sample is drawn from a study of T cells in Graves' hyperthyroidism and ophthalmopathy. This CDR3 is built from 14 residues. CDR1 GTSNPN and CDR2 SVGIG come from the germline V gene (reference sequence). V was shortened by 0 bases and J by 0 bases, with 8 bases between the two germline ends. General study points: Ophthalmopathy and stable hyperthyroidism were told apart by a 13 V-J model.

It was RNA transcripts that yielded the amplified TCR beta CDR3 regions. The HTBI primer set served for first-round RT-PCR of the TCR CDR3. TCRdb re-analysed the multiplex PCR reads in MiXCR, keeping a single row per CDR3 protein. Of nearly 250,000 distinct CDR3 sequences listed, almost 25% are singletons. Based on clinical symptoms, serum thyroxine and TRAb, thyroid ultrasound and orbital computed tomography, diagnoses were reached. The rearrangement links TRBV30 to TRBJ1-1, with a weak D call TRBD1 (6 bases). The TCR sequence derives from a woman aged 35 to 49 with Graves' ophthalmopathy. Material for sequencing was blood. This CDR3 reads CAWSVTGMNTEAFF. The CDR3 region has the DNA TGTGCCTGGAGTGTAACAGGGATGAACACTGAAGCTTTCTTT.